What follows is one T cell receptor beta chain and its context. The sample belongs to a study of blood T cell repertoires in COVID-19. Sequenced by immunoSEQ multiplex PCR; TCRdb stores in-frame clones only, minus some. The sample has about 400,000 clones; roughly 86% are singletons. Participant-reported clinical history was the basis for cohort assignment. The source is a woman aged 40 to 50 with acute COVID-19. The sample was PBMCs or T cells enriched from blood (not recorded which).

The CDR3 sequence: CSVVIDRNLDYTF. As DNA, the CDR3 is TGCAGCGTCGTGATAGACAGGAACCTAGACTACACCTTC. This chain links TRBV29-1 with TRBJ1-2, with D perhaps matching TRBD1 (6 bases). Germline CDR1 SQVTM, CDR2 ANQGSEA. The CDR3 contains 13 residues. Trimming removed 6 bases at V and 10 bases at J, with 21 bases between.